The T cell receptor beta chain under discussion was sequenced for a study of shared clonotypes between healthy human individuals. At the deep level, the assay was run. Unsorted PBMC replicate PCRs used 250 to 350 ng DNA, approximately 29,000 T cell genomes. The protocol was immunoSEQ multiplex PCR, while the TCRdb copy is restricted to in-frame clones and leaves out a portion. Found here are 400,000 to 500,000 clones, about 80% of them singletons; the top ten hold more than 10%. This clone showed up just a few times. What it binds is unknown. The length of the CDR3 is 15 residues. Trimming at V came to 6 bases and at J to 1 base, leaving 4 bases not matched to a gene. Germline CDR1 is SNHLY and CDR2 is FYNNEI. Study-wide results and caveats: Sample collection involved blood only; tissue repertoires are likely different.

The V gene is TRBV2, the J gene TRBJ2-1; TRBD1 aligns across 9 bases. The source material was PBMCs. This sequence originates from a woman between 35 and 50 years old in good health. Some clones in this sample may be carry-over from other donors' samples. The CDR3, as DNA: TGTGCCAGCAGATTACAGGGGGCATCCTACAATGAGCAGTTCTTC. Its protein is CASRLQGASYNEQFF.